A selection of T cell receptor beta chains follows, all from one sample in a study of T cell changes during pregnancy in multiple sclerosis. Repertoires were generated with immunoSEQ multiplex PCR, while TCRdb's copy carries only in-frame clones and drops some. This sample has roughly 34,000 clones, with around 90% found just once. Source: CD4+ T cells from peripheral blood mononuclear cells, taken in the second trimester of pregnancy. These receptors all come from a female donor in good health, enrolled as a control in a pregnancy study. Each CDR3 is given with its conserved first and last residue. The D gene is left open where the match is weak. Not every row has a clone size; where given, it reads once, few, many or a size class.

v_gene	d_gene	abundance	j_gene	CDR3nt	CDR3aa
TRBV6-1	TRBD2	NA	TRBJ2-1	TGTGCCAGCAGTGTACTAGCGGGAGGGAGCTATGAGCAGTTCTTC	CASSVLAGGSYEQFF
TRBV7-2	TRBD1	once	TRBJ1-6	TGTGCCAGCAGCTTAGGGCAGGGGGCTAATTCACCCCTCCACTTT	CASSLGQGANSPLHF
TRBV18	NA	NA	TRBJ2-7	TGTGCCAGCTCACAGATTAAAGGACAGTACGAGCAGTACTTC	CASSQIKGQYEQYF
TRBV6-1	TRBD1	NA	TRBJ1-4	TGTGCCAGCAGCCCGACAGGGTCTAATGAAAAACTGTTTTTT	CASSPTGSNEKLFF
TRBV7-2	TRBD1	NA	TRBJ1-3	TGTGCCAGCAGCGGGACAGGCTCTGGAAACACCATATATTTT	CASSGTGSGNTIYF
TRBV9	NA	NA	TRBJ1-2	TGTGCCAGCAGCGTAGCGGGGGGCTATGGCTACACCTTC	CASSVAGGYGYTF
TRBV10-3	NA	NA	TRBJ1-3	TGTGCCATCAGTGATGCAGGGCATTCTGGAAACACCATATATTTT	CAISDAGHSGNTIYF
TRBV19	TRBD2	NA	TRBJ2-7	TGTGCCAGTAGCGTTGGCGGGGGGTACGAGCAGTACTTC	CASSVGGGYEQYF
TRBV12-5	TRBD2	NA	TRBJ2-5	TGTGCTAGTGGTTTCGGGACTAGCGGGGAGACCCAGTACTTC	CASGFGTSGETQYF
TRBV11-3	NA	NA	TRBJ2-3	TGTGCCAGCAGCTTAGGAGGCAGGGGATGGGATACGCAGTATTTT	CASSLGGRGWDTQYF
TRBV30	NA	once	TRBJ2-1	TGTGCCTGTGAACAATACAATGAGCAGTTCTTC	CACEQYNEQFF
TRBV4-3	TRBD1	NA	TRBJ2-7	TGCGCCAGCGGCATACTCCGGGACAGGATCATTTCCTACGAGCAGTACTTC	CASGILRDRIISYEQYF
TRBV30	NA	few	TRBJ1-1	TGTGCCTGGACACAAGGCAGGGCTCAAAAGAAAGCTTTCTTT	CAWTQGRAQKKAFF
TRBV7-9	NA	once	TRBJ2-5	TGTGCCAGCAGCGTCCGTGGAACTACCTCGTACCAAGAGACCCAGTACTTC	CASSVRGTTSYQETQYF
TRBV5-1	TRBD1	NA	TRBJ1-2	TGCGCCAGCAGAGGAGAGGGACAGGGGTCGTATGGCTACACCTTC	CASRGEGQGSYGYTF
TRBV2	NA	few	TRBJ1-5	TGTGCCAGCAGGGACTTTTCTCAGCCCCAGCATTTT	CASRDFSQPQHF
TRBV6-1	NA	NA	TRBJ1-4	TGTGCCAGCAGTGAATCCCAGGGAGGACGGGAAAAACTGTTTTTT	CASSESQGGREKLFF
TRBV30	TRBD2	NA	TRBJ2-1	TGTGCCTGGTCGGGTAGCGGGGGTTTCGTTTCGGAGTTCTTC	CAWSGSGGFVSEFF
TRBV11-3	NA	NA	TRBJ1-2	TGTGCCAGCAGCTTGACGGGGGTGAATGGCTACACCTTC	CASSLTGVNGYTF
TRBV13	NA	NA	TRBJ2-3	TGTGCCAGCAGCTTAATGCGGGCCCGCACAGATACGCAGTATTTT	CASSLMRARTDTQYF
TRBV27	TRBD1	NA	TRBJ1-2	TGTGCCAGCAGTTTACAGGGGGTCGGAGGCTACACCTTC	CASSLQGVGGYTF
TRBV11-2	TRBD1	NA	TRBJ2-7	TGTGCCAGCAGCCCCCCCGGGACAGGGCTCGAGCAGTACTTC	CASSPPGTGLEQYF
TRBV4-3	NA	few	TRBJ1-1	TGCGCCAGCAGCCAAGGGATGGGGGACTTAAACACTGAAGCTTTCTTT	CASSQGMGDLNTEAFF
TRBV7-2	NA	NA	TRBJ1-4	TGTGCCAGCAGCTTCGATCGGAATGAAAAACTGTTTTTT	CASSFDRNEKLFF
TRBV30	NA	NA	TRBJ1-2	TGTGCCTGGAGTAAGCCGGGGACAAACTACTATGGCTACACCTTC	CAWSKPGTNYYGYTF
TRBV6-5	NA	NA	TRBJ2-7	TGTGCCAGCAGTTACTCGTCCCAGGGGAACGAGCAGTACTTC	CASSYSSQGNEQYF
TRBV5-4	TRBD2	NA	TRBJ2-1	TGTGCCAGCAGTCCTACTAGCGGGGGGGCCCGGAATGAGCAGTTCTTC	CASSPTSGGARNEQFF
TRBV29-1	NA	NA	TRBJ1-1	TGCAGCGTTCTCAGGGCCCCCCGGGACACTGAAGCTTTCTTT	CSVLRAPRDTEAFF
TRBV6-1	NA	NA	TRBJ1-3	TGTGCCAGCAGCTTACAGGGCCCCGGAAACACCATATATTTT	CASSLQGPGNTIYF
TRBV5-8	NA	NA	TRBJ2-2	TGTGCCAGCAGCTCTTACACCGGGGAGCTGTTTTTT	CASSSYTGELFF
TRBV29-1	NA	NA	TRBJ1-4	TGCAGCGTTGAAGATAACGGGGGTTACGGAAAACTGTTTTTT	CSVEDNGGYGKLFF
TRBV25-1	NA	NA	TRBJ1-1	TGTGCCAGCAGTGCACCAGGGGCCGGGTCTGAAGCTTTCTTT	CASSAPGAGSEAFF
TRBV14	TRBD2	NA	TRBJ2-4	TGTGCCAGCAGCCAGCGGGGGGCGGGGTCCAAAAACATTCAGTACTTC	CASSQRGAGSKNIQYF
TRBV9	TRBD2	NA	TRBJ2-1	TGTGCCAGCAGCGTAGACCCGGGAGGGCCCAATGAGCAGTTCTTC	CASSVDPGGPNEQFF
TRBV27	TRBD1	medium-sized	TRBJ1-2	TGTGCCAGCAGACCTACAGGGGAGGCTGGCTACACCTTC	CASRPTGEAGYTF
TRBV5-6	NA	NA	TRBJ1-1	TGTGCCAGCAGCTGGGGGCCGAACACTGAAGCTTTCTTT	CASSWGPNTEAFF
TRBV7-8	NA	NA	TRBJ1-2	TGTGCCAGCAGCTCCCTCCACGGAGGGGCATCGGCGTTGGGGGATGGCTACACCTTC	CASSSLHGGASALGDGYTF
TRBV10-3	TRBD2	NA	TRBJ2-3	TGTGCCATCAGAGCTAGCGGGGGGGGGTCAGATACGCAGTATTTT	CAIRASGGGSDTQYF
TRBV5-8	NA	NA	TRBJ1-4	TGTGCCAGCAGCCCCCTCCGGGGAACTAATGAAAAACTGTTTTTT	CASSPLRGTNEKLFF
TRBV6-5	NA	NA	TRBJ2-2	TGTGCCAGCAGTTCCCCTAGTAGCGGGAACACCGGGGAGCTGTTTTTT	CASSSPSSGNTGELFF
TRBV19	TRBD2	NA	TRBJ2-5	TGTGCCAGCCGCCCCCCCCGGACTAGCGGGGCGTTTGAGACCCAGTACTTC	CASRPPRTSGAFETQYF
TRBV19	TRBD1	NA	TRBJ1-5	TGTGCCAGTAGTGTTATCGGGACAGGGGGCAATCAGCCCCAGCATTTT	CASSVIGTGGNQPQHF
TRBV6-5	TRBD1	NA	TRBJ2-7	TGTGCCAGCAGTCAGGACAGGTTCTACGAGCAGTACTTC	CASSQDRFYEQYF
TRBV5-4	TRBD1	NA	TRBJ1-2	TGTGCCAGCAGCTGGATGGGACAGGGACTCTATGGCTACACCTTC	CASSWMGQGLYGYTF
TRBV9	NA	NA	TRBJ1-6	TGTGCCAGCAGCGTAGGCCCAGGGCATATTGATTCACCCCTCCACTTT	CASSVGPGHIDSPLHF